A single sample is the source of the 26 T cell receptor beta chains below, sequenced in a study of CD4 T cells in relation to SARS-CoV-2 and coronaviruses. Before the COVID-19 pandemic, during about 2011-2019, CD4+ T cells were taken from unexposed donors. CD4+ T cells were isolated from the cells after 10 days of culture. The antigens these receptors bind are not known. This table comes from immunoSEQ multiplex PCR, and its TCRdb copy is limited to in-frame clones, with some not included. This table has approximately 17,000 clones, about 84% appearing once. Input material: CD4+ T cells from PBMCs, cultured in vitro. All receptors come from a human donor in good health.

The rearrangement links TRBV18 to TRBJ1-6, with D perhaps TRBD1 (5 bases). Trimming took off 1 base at V and 5 bases at J, with 12 bases between the two ends. The length of the CDR3 is 16 residues. The germline V gene encodes CDR1 KGHSH and CDR2 LQKENI. The CDR3, as DNA: TGTGCCAGCTCACCACTGAGGGGCGAGAATAATTCACCCCTCCACTTT. Residues: CASSPLRGENNSPLHF.

The gene calls are TRBV20-1 and TRBJ1-1; no reliable D call. This CDR3 is built from 10 residues. Per germline, CDR1 DFQATT and CDR2 SNEGSKA (reference sequence). V lost 8 bases to trimming and J lost 5 bases, with 9 bases between them. CDR3 amino acids: CSPGRTEAFF. For the CDR3, the DNA is TGCAGTCCGGGTCGGACTGAAGCTTTCTTT.

This clone is a singleton in its sample. The V call is TRBV15, the J call TRBJ1-1; the D gene is possibly TRBD1 (6 bases). The germline CDR1 and CDR2 sequences are LNHNV and YYDKDF (reference sequence). This CDR3 contains 14 residues. Trimming pared 5 bases from V and 1 base from J, leaving 11 bases between. In nucleotides, the CDR3 is TGTGCCACCAGCTGGGGGCTAGGGAACACTGAAGCTTTCTTT. Its protein product is CATSWGLGNTEAFF.

This chain uses TRBV19 with TRBJ2-3; a possible D gene is TRBD2 (5 bases). The CDR3 consists of 15 residues. V gave up 6 bases and J gave up 4 bases, with 17 bases separating them. Germline CDR1 is LNHDA and CDR2 is SQIVND (reference sequence). The CDR3 loop is CASSINNLEADTQYF. The DNA for the CDR3 is TGTGCCAGTAGCATCAATAATTTGGAGGCAGATACGCAGTATTTT.

The rearrangement joins TRBV5-4 to TRBJ2-7, with a possible D match to TRBD2 (6 bases). Germline assignment: CDR1 SGHNT and CDR2 YYREEE (reference sequence). The CDR3 runs 16 residues. The germline V and J ends were trimmed by 0 bases and 0 bases, with 13 bases remaining between them. CDR3 nucleotide sequence: TGTGCCAGCAGCTTGGGATCTGGGGGGAACTCCTACGAGCAGTACTTC. It is translated as CASSLGSGGNSYEQYF.

The V call is TRBV27, the J call TRBJ2-7; tentatively, D is TRBD2 (6 bases). V was shortened by 2 bases and J by 4 bases, with 12 bases between the two germline ends. Germline lookup yields CDR1 MNHEY and CDR2 SMNVEV (reference sequence). The length of the CDR3 is 14 residues. The CDR3 DNA is TGTGCCAGCAGTTTAGGGGGGACTTTATACGAGCAGTACTTC. It translates to CASSLGGTLYEQYF.

The chain has TRBV12-3 or TRBV12-4 and TRBJ2-5; 9 bases match TRBD1. With 6 bases clipped from V and 3 bases from J, the junction kept 2 bases outside the gene matches. This CDR3 region has 13 residues. The CDR3 DNA reads TGTGCCAGCAGGGACAGGGGTGAAGAGACCCAGTACTTC. Translated: CASRDRGEETQYF.

The chain combines TRBV6-1 with TRBJ2-3; 7 nucleotides agree with TRBD2. Trimming took 2 bases from V and 0 from J; bases not matched to a gene: 2. Germline values: CDR1 MNHNS, CDR2 SASEGT. The CDR3 extends over 15 amino acids. CDR3 sequence reads: CASSEWEGSTDTQYF. The CDR3 DNA reads TGTGCCAGCAGTGAATGGGAGGGAAGCACAGATACGCAGTATTTT.

The chain couples TRBV6-1 to TRBJ2-3; 10 positions match TRBD1. The CDR3 is 16 residues long. After removal of 2 bases from V and 4 bases from J, the junction contained 6 bases not matched to a gene. Germline lookup yields CDR1 MNHNS and CDR2 SASEGT. The CDR3: CASSERRQGAADTQYF. The CDR3 DNA sequence: TGTGCCAGCAGTGAACGCCGACAGGGGGCAGCAGATACGCAGTATTTT.

The V and J genes are TRBV11-3 and TRBJ2-2, with D possibly TRBD1 on 6 matching bases. The CDR3 runs 16 residues. V shed 1 base and J shed 3 bases, with 12 bases lying between them. Germline CDR1 reads SGHNT; CDR2 reads YENEEA. The DNA of the CDR3 is TGTGCCAGCAGCTTAGGTCGGGACAAATACACCGGGGAGCTGTTTTTT. Translation: CASSLGRDKYTGELFF.

The CDR3 sequence is CASGKTGGPEAFF. CDR3 bases: TGTGCCAGCGGAAAGACAGGGGGCCCTGAAGCTTTCTTT. The gene calls are TRBV5-5 and TRBJ1-1; 10 positions agree with TRBD1. This CDR3 is 13 amino acids long. Germline V gives CDR1 SGHKS, CDR2 YYEKEE (reference sequence). The V and J ends lost 7 bases and 6 bases, in that order; junction bases with no gene match: 6.

The genes are TRBV19 and TRBJ2-3; the D is unclear. CDR1 LNHDA and CDR2 SQIVND come from the germline V gene (reference sequence). The CDR3 sequence is 14 residues long. Trimming cost V 3 bases and J 1 base, with 8 bases left between them. DNA of the CDR3: TGTGCCAGTAGTATCGGGCAGGGCACAGATACGCAGTATTTT. The encoded protein is CASSIGQGTDTQYF. Supplemented by reference TRBV19 and TRBJ2-3, the full variable domain reads DGGITQSPKYLFRKEGQNVTLSCEQNLNHDAMYWYRQDPGQGLRLIYYSQIVNDFQKGDIAEGYSVSREKKESFPLTVTSAQKNPTAFYLCASSIGQGTDTQYFGPGTRLTVL.

This chain uses TRBV4-2 with TRBJ2-4; D gene uncertain. The germline V gene has CDR1 LGHNA and CDR2 YNFKEQ. The CDR3 loop spans 15 amino acids. With 1 base removed from V and 9 bases from J, the gap between germline ends came to 16 bases. CDR3 sequence reads: CASSQGLEATSIQYF. DNA of the CDR3: TGTGCCAGCAGCCAAGGACTTGAGGCTACGTCCATTCAGTACTTC.

The chain combines TRBV5-1 with TRBJ2-3; D is uncertain. CDR1 is SGHRS, CDR2 YFSETQ, per germline. The ends were cut back, 0 bases at V and 4 bases at J, with 18 bases in the middle. The CDR3 is 17 residues long. The DNA for the CDR3 is TGCGCCAGCAGCTTGGCCCCGAACTCGCGGTACGCAGATACGCAGTATTTT. Protein sequence: CASSLAPNSRYADTQYF.

The chain combines TRBV24-1 with TRBJ2-1; 9 nucleotides line up with TRBD1. V lost 7 bases, J lost 4 bases, and 4 bases stayed unmatched. Germline lookup yields CDR1 KGHDR and CDR2 SFDVKD. The CDR3 covers 14 residues. The CDR3, as DNA: TGTGCCACCAGCGGACAGGGGCAGTACAATGAGCAGTTCTTC. This sequence encodes CATSGQGQYNEQFF.

This clone was detected a few times. This chain uses TRBV6-6 with TRBJ1-1; 7 nucleotides line up with TRBD1. Trimming at V came to 7 bases and at J to 0 bases, leaving 5 bases not matched to a gene. Germline-derived CDR1 and CDR2 are MNHNY and SVGAGI (reference sequence). CDR3 length: 14 residues. The DNA of the CDR3 is TGTGCCAGCAAGGAGACAGGGATGAACACTGAAGCTTTCTTT. This encodes CASKETGMNTEAFF.

The rearrangement joins TRBV3-1 (or the pseudogene TRBV3-2) to TRBJ1-4, with D maybe TRBD1 (5 bases). CDR3 length: 14 amino acids. Germline V CDR1 and CDR2: LGHDT, YNNKEL (reference sequence). The germline V and J ends were trimmed by 2 bases and 4 bases, with 8 bases remaining between them. The CDR3 coding sequence is TGTGCCAGCAGCCAACAGGGAATTAATGAAAAACTGTTTTTT. Translating gives CASSQQGINEKLFF.

The chain combines TRBV18 with TRBJ2-7; 9 bases match TRBD1. There are 16 residues in the CDR3. CDR1 is KGHSH and CDR2 is LQKENI in the germline V gene. V lost 5 bases and J lost 0; bases outside the gene matches: 8. The CDR3 region is CASSAAGTGSSYEQYF. The CDR3 DNA follows: TGTGCCAGCTCAGCCGCCGGGACAGGGTCCTCCTACGAGCAGTACTTC.

This chain links TRBV18 with TRBJ2-7, with D maybe TRBD2 (5 bases). The V end lost 5 bases, the J end lost 0 bases, and 14 bases lay between the germline ends. CDR1 and CDR2 (germline): KGHSH, LQKENI. The CDR3 has 15 residues. CDR3 region: CASSFLDGISYEQYF. The CDR3 DNA sequence: TGTGCCAGCTCATTCCTGGACGGGATCTCCTACGAGCAGTACTTC. The variable domain in full, completed from reference TRBV18 and TRBJ2-7, reads NAGVMQNPRHLVRRRGQEARLRCSPMKGHSHVYWYRQLPEEGLKFMVYLQKENIIDESGMPKERFSAEFPKEGPSILRIQQVVRGDSAAYFCASSFLDGISYEQYFGPGTRLTVT.

V usage is TRBV10-1 and J usage is TRBJ2-7; D might be TRBD1 (6 bases). Germline lookup yields CDR1 WNHNN and CDR2 SYGVQD (reference sequence). Trimming took 4 bases from V and 2 from J, leaving 12 bases between them. The CDR3 runs to 14 residues. Written as DNA, the CDR3 is TGCGCCAGCAGTGCTGCAGGGGACCCCTACGAGCAGTACTTC. This encodes CASSAAGDPYEQYF.

The chain couples TRBV19 to TRBJ2-7; a possible D gene is TRBD1 (5 bases). This CDR3 contains 15 residues. Germline V gene sequence: CDR1 LNHDA, CDR2 SQIVND (reference sequence). The germline V and J ends were trimmed by 2 bases and 1 base, with 12 bases remaining between them. CDR3 residues: CASSILGRGSYEQYF. DNA for the CDR3: TGTGCCAGTAGTATATTGGGTAGGGGATCCTACGAGCAGTACTTC.

V usage is TRBV2 and J usage is TRBJ2-3; TRBD1 agrees at 12 bases. The CDR3 contains 15 residues. The trim removed 8 bases at V and 4 bases at J, leaving 7 bases unmatched. CDR1 is SNHLY, CDR2 FYNNEI, per germline. The CDR3 here is CASYDGTGGPDTQYF. DNA for the CDR3: TGTGCCAGCTATGATGGGACAGGGGGCCCAGATACGCAGTATTTT.

This chain links TRBV14 with TRBJ2-3; D gene ambiguous. This CDR3 has 13 amino acids. V shed 2 bases and J shed 6 bases, with 9 bases lying between them. CDR1 and CDR2 from the germline V gene are SGHDN and FVKESK. CDR3 DNA: TGTGCCAGCAGCCAAAATATGGCGGATACGCAGTATTTT. As protein: CASSQNMADTQYF. The full variable domain, with the rest looked up from reference TRBV14 and TRBJ2-3, is EAGVTQFPSHSVIEKGQTVTLRCDPISGHDNLYWYRRVMGKEIKFLLHFVKESKQDESGMPNNRFLAERTGGTYSTLKVQPAELEDSGVYFCASSQNMADTQYFGPGTRLTVL.

The CDR3 region has the DNA TGTGCCAGCAGCTTAGCTGTTGGGCAGGGGGCCTCCACTGAAGCTTTCTTT. It translates to CASSLAVGQGASTEAFF. This rearrangement joins TRBV7-8 to TRBJ1-1; 8 bases align to TRBD1. CDR3 length: 17 residues. The junction had 10 bases not matched to a gene; V was cut back by 0 bases and J by 4 bases. Germline loops: CDR1 SGHVS, CDR2 FQNEAQ.

This chain uses TRBV7-9 with TRBJ1-1, with D tentatively TRBD1 (5 bases). In germline, CDR1 is SEHNR, CDR2 FQNEAQ (reference sequence). This CDR3 contains 14 residues. Trimming pared 5 bases from V and 1 base from J, leaving 11 bases between. The CDR3 DNA sequence: TGTGCCAGCAGCGGCGGGACGGAGAACACTGAAGCTTTCTTT. Translated: CASSGGTENTEAFF.

This chain connects TRBV19 to TRBJ1-5, with a weak D call TRBD1 (5 bases). The V end lost 10 bases, the J end lost 5 bases, and 21 bases lay between the germline ends. The CDR3 totals 15 residues. The germline V gene encodes CDR1 LNHDA and CDR2 SQIVND (reference sequence). CDR3 sequence reads: CATTARDSPYQPQHF. CDR3 nucleotides: TGTGCCACCACAGCTAGAGACAGTCCTTATCAGCCCCAGCATTTT.